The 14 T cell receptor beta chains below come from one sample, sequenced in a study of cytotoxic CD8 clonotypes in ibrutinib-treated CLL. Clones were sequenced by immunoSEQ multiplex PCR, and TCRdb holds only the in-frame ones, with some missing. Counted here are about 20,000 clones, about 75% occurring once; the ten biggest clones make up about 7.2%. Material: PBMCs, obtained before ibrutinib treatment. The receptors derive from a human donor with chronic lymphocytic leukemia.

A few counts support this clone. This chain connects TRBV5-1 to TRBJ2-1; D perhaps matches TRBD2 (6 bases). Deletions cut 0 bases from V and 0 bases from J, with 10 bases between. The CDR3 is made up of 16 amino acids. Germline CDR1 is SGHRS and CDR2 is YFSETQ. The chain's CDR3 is CASSLDGGFSYNEQFF. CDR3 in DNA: TGCGCCAGCAGCTTGGATGGGGGGTTCTCCTACAATGAGCAGTTCTTC.

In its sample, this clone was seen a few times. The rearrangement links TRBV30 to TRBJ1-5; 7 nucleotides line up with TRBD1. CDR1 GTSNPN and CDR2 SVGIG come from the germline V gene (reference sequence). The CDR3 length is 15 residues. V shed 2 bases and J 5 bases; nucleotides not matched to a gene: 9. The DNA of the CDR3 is TGTGCCTGGAGTCACTTACAGGGGTCCCATCAGCCCCAGCATTTT. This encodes CAWSHLQGSHQPQHF.

CDR3 coding DNA: TGCGCCAGCAGACGGGGGGACACCGGGGAGCTGTTTTTT. Translating it yields CASRRGDTGELFF. The chain employs TRBV5-1 and TRBJ2-2; TRBD2 matches at 7 bases. In germline, CDR1 is SGHRS, CDR2 YFSETQ. CDR3 length: 13 amino acids. V lost 5 bases to trimming and J lost 3 bases; unmatched junction nucleotides: 1.

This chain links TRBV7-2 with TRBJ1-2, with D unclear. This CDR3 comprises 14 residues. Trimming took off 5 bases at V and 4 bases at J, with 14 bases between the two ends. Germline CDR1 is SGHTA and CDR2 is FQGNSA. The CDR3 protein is CASSAERVRYGYTF. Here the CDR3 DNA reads TGTGCCAGCAGCGCGGAAAGGGTACGCTATGGCTACACCTTC.

DNA for the CDR3: TGCGCCAGCAGCGCTTTCCCCTCCGGGACAGTGAACACTGAAGCTTTCTTT. The encoded protein is CASSAFPSGTVNTEAFF. The J gene is TRBJ1-1, the V gene TRBV5-1, with TRBD1 identical over 7 bases. Trimming removed 4 bases from V and 0 bases from J; junction bases left unmatched: 12. Germline CDR1 SGHRS, CDR2 YFSETQ. The CDR3 has 17 residues.

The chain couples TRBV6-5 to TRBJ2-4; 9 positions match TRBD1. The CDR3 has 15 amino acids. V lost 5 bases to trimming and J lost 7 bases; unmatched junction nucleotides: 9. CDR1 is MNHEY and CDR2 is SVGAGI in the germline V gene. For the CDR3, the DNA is TGTGCCAGCAGTCCCTCCGGGACAGGGCTCAACATTCAGTACTTC. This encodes CASSPSGTGLNIQYF.

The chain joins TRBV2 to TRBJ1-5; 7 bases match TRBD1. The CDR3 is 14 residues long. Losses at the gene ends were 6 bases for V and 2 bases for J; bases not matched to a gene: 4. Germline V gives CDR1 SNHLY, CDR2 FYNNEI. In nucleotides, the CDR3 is TGTGCCAGCAGGATTACAGGGGGCAATCAGCCCCAGCATTTT. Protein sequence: CASRITGGNQPQHF.

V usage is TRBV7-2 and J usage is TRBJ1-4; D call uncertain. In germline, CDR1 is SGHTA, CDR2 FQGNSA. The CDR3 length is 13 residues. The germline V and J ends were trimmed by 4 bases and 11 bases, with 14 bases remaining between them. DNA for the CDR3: TGTGCCAGCAGCTCCTCTGCCCTCGGGAAACTGTTTTTT. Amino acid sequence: CASSSSALGKLFF.

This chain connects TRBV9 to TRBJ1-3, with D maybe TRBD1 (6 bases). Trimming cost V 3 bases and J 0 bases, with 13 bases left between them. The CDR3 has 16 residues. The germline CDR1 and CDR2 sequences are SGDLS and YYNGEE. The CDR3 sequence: CASSEEGDNSGNTIYF. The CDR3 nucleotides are TGTGCCAGCAGCGAAGAGGGGGACAACTCTGGAAACACCATATATTTT.

Written as DNA, the CDR3 is TGTGCCACCAGAAAGGGACAGATGAACACTGAAGCTTTCTTT. Translation: CATRKGQMNTEAFF. The chain combines TRBV27 with TRBJ1-1, with 7 bases aligning to TRBD1. J lost 0 bases, V lost 10 bases, and 8 bases had no gene match. Germline lookup yields CDR1 MNHEY and CDR2 SMNVEV (reference sequence). This CDR3 is 14 amino acids long.

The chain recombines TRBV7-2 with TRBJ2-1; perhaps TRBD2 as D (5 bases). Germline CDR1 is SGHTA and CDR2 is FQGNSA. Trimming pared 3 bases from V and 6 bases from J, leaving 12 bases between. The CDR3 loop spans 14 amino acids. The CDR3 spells CASSFGGSGNEQFF. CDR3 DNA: TGTGCCAGCAGCTTTGGTGGGAGCGGCAATGAGCAGTTCTTC.

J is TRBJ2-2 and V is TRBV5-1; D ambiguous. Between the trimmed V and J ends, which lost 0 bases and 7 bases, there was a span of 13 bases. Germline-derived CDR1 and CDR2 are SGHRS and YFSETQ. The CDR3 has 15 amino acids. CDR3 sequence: CASSLGSVGLGELFF. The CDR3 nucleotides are TGCGCCAGCAGCTTGGGTTCGGTAGGGCTCGGGGAGCTGTTTTTT.

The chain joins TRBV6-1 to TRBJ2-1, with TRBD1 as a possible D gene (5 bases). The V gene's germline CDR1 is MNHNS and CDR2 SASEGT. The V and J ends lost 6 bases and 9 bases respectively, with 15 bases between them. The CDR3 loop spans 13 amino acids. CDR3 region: CASRRPQGFEQFF. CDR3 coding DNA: TGTGCCAGCAGAAGGCCGCAGGGTTTTGAGCAGTTCTTC.

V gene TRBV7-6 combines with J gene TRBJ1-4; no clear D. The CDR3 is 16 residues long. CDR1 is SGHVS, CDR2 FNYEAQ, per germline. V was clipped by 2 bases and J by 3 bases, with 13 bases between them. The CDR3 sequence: CASSLSLNAANEKLFF. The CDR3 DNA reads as TGTGCCAGCAGCTTATCCCTAAACGCAGCTAATGAAAAACTGTTTTTT.